Presented here are 5 T cell receptor beta chains from one specimen sequenced in a study of blood T cell repertoires in COVID-19 (dated by TCRdb to 2020 to 2021). Receptor libraries were prepared by the immunoSEQ multiplex PCR assay. Drawn from immuneACCESS, this table holds only the in-frame rearrangements with V and J called that TCRdb kept. Clones are partly lost; checked studies trace under half to an unresolved V gene and leave the rest unexplained. Within this sample are fewer than 500,000 clones, with 70% to 85% of them counted one time only. Around 1.1% of the sample belongs to the ten largest clones. The sequencing sample was made of peripheral blood. These receptors were obtained from a human donor with acute or convalescent COVID-19. The donor label of this sample is uncertain.

A remark on this clone: This CDR3 is also generated by other DNA sequences in the sample. The chain has TRBV18 and TRBJ2-1; TRBD1 matches at 9 bases. Germline values: CDR1 KGHSH, CDR2 LQKENI. The junction had 5 bases not matched to a gene; V was cut back by 4 bases and J by 7 bases. This CDR3 has 14 amino acids. This chain's CDR3 is CASSRDREGNEQFF. For the CDR3, the DNA is TGTGCCAGCTCACGGGACAGGGAGGGTAATGAGCAGTTCTTC.

V is TRBV27 and J is TRBJ2-3; D not certain. Germline values: CDR1 MNHEY, CDR2 SMNVEV (reference sequence). The CDR3 has 14 residues. With 8 bases removed from V and 2 bases from J, the gap between germline ends came to 14 bases. CDR3 DNA sequence: TGTGCCAGCTCGAACTGGCGGTACACAGATACGCAGTATTTT. This sequence encodes CASSNWRYTDTQYF.

The gene calls are TRBV5-1 and TRBJ1-4, with a possible D match to TRBD1 (6 bases). The V end was cut by 0 bases, the J end by 7 bases, with 10 bases between. The CDR3 runs to 14 residues. Germline values: CDR1 SGHRS, CDR2 YFSETQ. In DNA form, the CDR3 reads TGCGCCAGCAGCTTGGGGGGGCTCTTTGAAAAACTGTTTTTT. It encodes CASSLGGLFEKLFF.

About this clone itself: This CDR3 is also generated by other DNA sequences in the sample. V gene TRBV3-1 (or the pseudogene TRBV3-2) combines with J gene TRBJ1-2; TRBD1 matches at 10 bases. The length of the CDR3 is 14 residues. The germline V gene has CDR1 LGHDT and CDR2 YNNKEL (reference sequence). V trimming: 4 bases; J trimming: 2 bases; junction bases outside the gene matches: 1. The CDR3 spells CASSRDRGNYGYTF. The DNA of the CDR3 is TGTGCCAGCAGCCGGGACAGGGGAAACTATGGCTACACCTTC.

Comments on this clone: The sample has other DNA sequences that encode this CDR3 too. The V and J genes are TRBV7-2 and TRBJ2-1, with TRBD2 matching 9 bases. Germline lookup yields CDR1 SGHTA and CDR2 FQGNSA. This CDR3 comprises 15 residues. The trim removed 8 bases at V and 2 bases at J, leaving 7 bases unmatched. CDR3 protein: CASSRGGGAYNEQFF. CDR3 bases: TGTGCCAGCTCCAGGGGCGGGGGGGCCTACAATGAGCAGTTCTTC.